These T cell receptor beta chains were read from a single sample in a study of spatial heterogeneity in lung cancer. MiXCR was run by TCRdb on the 5' RACE reads, yielding one entry per CDR3 protein. This sample has about 87,000 distinct CDR3 sequences, with roughly 19% found just once. This sample comprised PBMCs, obtained at follow-up. Every receptor here comes from a male donor with early-stage non-small cell lung cancer. Each CDR3 is given with its conserved first and last residue. Each record gives: CDR3 protein, V gene.

CASRQGLNTEAFF	TRBV6-5
CASSDGTVYGYTF	TRBV6-6
CSVESTGTNTGELFF	TRBV29-1
CASSQVLTSGTSEQYF	TRBV3-1
CAISEGQGFEAFYEQYF	TRBV10-3
CSVGQGVGTEAFF	TRBV29-1
CASSPRSAGSTDTQYF	TRBV9
CSPRSTTTDRSTDTQYF	TRBV20-1
CASSTTGMQAFF	TRBV11-2
CAWSRLERTDTQYF	TRBV30
CASSQGRTTDTQYF	TRBV4-1
CASSSGPQYQETQYF	TRBV5-6
CASSGEPQNEQYF	TRBV2
CASSSGTSGGVETQYF	TRBV7-2
CASSFHDGSNQPQHF	TRBV6-2/TRBV6-3
CSANTGTGIHGYTF	TRBV20-1
CASIPTGPSGNTIYF	TRBV28
CSAPSGQMNTEAFF	TRBV20-1
CSARDPANNSPLHF	TRBV20-1
CASSQNLQGIFYEQFF	TRBV4-1
CASRAITDTQYF	TRBV2
CATSLTGSTDTQYF	TRBV24-1
CASSLEGAARTDTQYF	TRBV7-6
CASSSYRDRNTGELFF	TRBV19
CASSLGTSGGSTQGTQYF	TRBV7-8
CAWSLFHSNQPQHF	TRBV30
CASSFDRISNEQFF	TRBV19
CSVGTGELFF	TRBV29-1